This T cell receptor beta chain comes out of a study of cytomegalovirus exposure and HLA in healthy donors. In its sample, this clone was seen a few times. Its antigen is currently unknown. The CDR3 is made up of 17 amino acids. The germline V and J ends were trimmed by 5 bases and 4 bases, with 23 bases remaining between them. Per germline, CDR1 SGHDT and CDR2 YYEEEE. Points from the study as a whole: CMV serostatus was the sole immune exposure information available. Accurate prediction of most subjects' HLA-A and HLA-B alleles from TCR beta sequences was reported.

PCR involved 60 Vbeta and 13 Jbeta primers. Methods used by the authors: Later, an analysis found about 83 million unique TCR beta chains, and 10 million to 11 million of these were shared. Clones were read by immunoSEQ multiplex PCR, and TCRdb kept only the in-frame ones, dropping some. The V and J calls and clone size are taken from that table; D and trimming were inferred from the DNA. The sample includes roughly 84,000 clones, around 82% of them seen just once. The chain joins TRBV5-6 to TRBJ2-3; D is possibly TRBD2 (7 bases). Sequencing was carried out using PBMCs. The source of this sequence is a man aged 50-60 years in good health and CMV-seronegative. CDR3 sequence (DNA): TGTGCCAGCAGTAAGAGCTGGAAGGGGGGAGGGGCAGATACGCAGTATTTT. Translated, it gives CASSKSWKGGGADTQYF. Variable domain in full (rest from reference TRBV5-6 and TRBJ2-3): DAGVTQSPTHLIKTRGQQVTLRCSPKSGHDTVSWYQQALGQGPQFIFQYYEEEERQRGNFPDRFSGHQFPNYSSELNVNALLLGDSALYLCASSKSWKGGGADTQYFGPGTRLTVL.